These 27 T cell receptor beta chains were sequenced from one sample in a study of early T cells in non-severe SARS-CoV-2 infection. MiXCR, applied by TCRdb to the 5' RACE reads, yields one record per CDR3 protein. The data contain about 55,000 distinct CDR3 sequences, under 8.5% of them singletons. The specimen sequenced was whole blood. These receptors all come from an adult who was a healthcare worker with PCR-confirmed SARS-CoV-2 infection or an uninfected control (not recorded which).

This clonotype occurred a few times. The chain is built from TRBV5-1 and TRBJ2-7; D may match TRBD1 or TRBD2 (5 bases each). The CDR3 sequence is 13 residues long. Germline V lookup: CDR1 SGHRS, CDR2 YFSETQ. Trimming left V 5 bases short and J 9 bases short, with 18 bases between. The CDR3 region is CASRPGPKSVQYF. Here the CDR3 DNA reads TGCGCCAGCAGACCGGGACCAAAATCGGTGCAGTACTTC.

This clonotype was seen a few times. This CDR3 is CASSPNRDRSEQYF. Here the CDR3 DNA reads TGTGCCAGCAGCCCGAACCGGGACAGGAGCGAGCAGTACTTC. The chain joins TRBV7-9 to TRBJ2-7; the match to TRBD1 covers 8 bases. Germline values: CDR1 SEHNR, CDR2 FQNEAQ (reference sequence). J lost 6 bases, V lost 5 bases, and 9 bases had no gene match. There are 14 residues in the CDR3.

The chain uses TRBV7-2 and TRBJ1-3; D gene ambiguous. Deletions cut 3 bases from V and 0 bases from J, with 6 bases between. Germline V gives CDR1 SGHTA, CDR2 FQGNSA. The CDR3 is 14 residues long. The CDR3 reads CASSFQVSGNTIYF. Written as DNA, the CDR3 is TGTGCCAGCAGCTTTCAAGTCTCTGGAAACACCATATATTTT.

This clonotype was observed a few times. The chain uses TRBV4-1 and TRBJ2-1; D may be TRBD1 (5 bases). The CDR3 runs to 12 residues. Trimming took 0 bases from V and 13 from J, leaving 10 bases between them. CDR1 and CDR2 (germline): MGHRA, YSYEKL. CDR3 nucleotide sequence: TGCGCCAGCAGCCAAGAGGGCAGGGTACAGTTCTTC. Translating it yields CASSQEGRVQFF.

This clonotype was detected a few times. CDR3 DNA: TGCAGTGCTTCGATCAGCACTGAAGCTTTCTTT. It is translated as CSASISTEAFF. V gene TRBV20-1 combines with J gene TRBJ1-1; D gene unclear. The CDR3 length is 11 residues. Germline CDR1 reads DFQATT; CDR2 reads SNEGSKA (reference sequence). Trimming stripped 5 bases from V and 4 bases from J, with 8 bases between.

This clonotype was counted ten times or more. The genes are TRBV20-1 and TRBJ2-3; D call uncertain. V lost 4 bases, J lost 1 base, and 9 bases lay in between. This CDR3 is 13 amino acids long. The germline gives CDR1 DFQATT, CDR2 SNEGSKA (reference sequence). The CDR3 sequence is CSATIGGTDTQYF. The CDR3 bases are TGCAGTGCTACAATTGGTGGCACAGATACGCAGTATTTT.

This clonotype was recorded a few times. The CDR3 DNA reads as TGTGCCAGCTCACCCGGACAGGGAAATTCACCCCTCCACTTT. Protein: CASSPGQGNSPLHF. The chain couples TRBV18 to TRBJ1-6, with 8 positions matching TRBD1. Trimming at V came to 3 bases and at J to 7 bases, leaving 2 bases not matched to a gene. Germline lookup yields CDR1 KGHSH and CDR2 LQKENI. The CDR3 runs 14 residues.

This clonotype was observed a handful of times. V and J are TRBV4-1 and TRBJ2-1; 9 nucleotides line up with TRBD1. The CDR3 runs 15 residues. Germline V gives CDR1 MGHRA, CDR2 YSYEKL. The junction had 8 bases not matched to a gene; V was cut back by 4 bases and J by 7 bases. The CDR3 sequence is CASSLPGQGVNEQFF. The CDR3 DNA reads as TGCGCCAGCAGCCTTCCGGGACAGGGCGTAAATGAGCAGTTCTTC.

As concerns this clonotype: Given a much more abundant clone one base away, this may be a read error. The gene calls are TRBV5-6 and TRBJ2-7, with a tentative D call TRBD2 (5 bases). V lost 0 bases and J lost 3, with 10 bases in between. The length of the CDR3 is 14 residues. Germline V gives CDR1 SGHDT, CDR2 YYEEEE. Here the CDR3 reads CASSLGLTDYEQYF. The CDR3 DNA follows: TGTGCCAGCAGCTTGGGACTAACAGACTACGAGCAGTACTTC.

This clonotype occurred a few times. The chain recombines TRBV5-1 with TRBJ2-7; D uncertain. Trimming pared 4 bases from V and 0 bases from J, leaving 5 bases between. In germline, CDR1 is SGHRS, CDR2 YFSETQ. The CDR3 covers 12 residues. Here the CDR3 reads CASSANSYEQYF. DNA for the CDR3: TGCGCCAGCAGCGCAAACTCCTACGAGCAGTACTTC.

This clonotype was counted at least ten times. The chain recombines TRBV4-2 with TRBJ2-3, with D perhaps given as TRBD1 or TRBD2 (5 bases each). This CDR3 region has 15 residues. CDR1 is LGHNA, CDR2 YNFKEQ, per germline. Trimming took 1 base from V and 4 from J, leaving 12 bases between them. The CDR3 protein is CASSQGGPGPDTQYF. The CDR3 DNA sequence: TGTGCCAGCAGCCAAGGCGGACCGGGGCCAGATACGCAGTATTTT.

The chain links TRBV5-1 to TRBJ1-2; TRBD1 aligns across 7 bases. Germline V lookup: CDR1 SGHRS, CDR2 YFSETQ. The length of the CDR3 is 12 residues. Trimming cost V 4 bases and J 9 bases; bases outside gene matches: 6. Here the CDR3 reads CASSGDSRSYTF. As DNA, the CDR3 is TGCGCCAGCAGCGGGGACAGCCGCAGCTACACCTTC.

The table lists this clonotype with a few counts. V gene TRBV12-3 or TRBV12-4 combines with J gene TRBJ2-1, with 9 bases identical to TRBD2. CDR3 size: 15 residues. V lost 5 bases and J lost 2; bases outside the gene matches: 4. CDR3 amino acids: CASSPSGRTYNEQFF. The DNA for the CDR3 is TGTGCCAGCAGTCCAAGCGGGAGGACCTACAATGAGCAGTTCTTC.

There are many counts of this clonotype. The V call is TRBV12-3 or TRBV12-4, the J call TRBJ2-3; maybe TRBD2 (7 bases). V lost 5 bases to trimming and J lost 1 base, with 10 bases between them. The CDR3 has 14 residues. The CDR3: CASSEGGGTDTQYF. The CDR3 DNA is TGTGCCAGCAGTGAGGGGGGGGGCACAGATACGCAGTATTTT.

This clonotype was detected ten times or more. The chain couples TRBV3-1 to TRBJ2-1, with D perhaps matching TRBD2 (6 bases). V gave up 6 bases and J gave up 2 bases, with 17 bases separating them. Germline CDR1 and CDR2: LGHDT and YNNKEL (reference sequence). CDR3 size: 16 residues. This chain's CDR3 is CASRGSRDSAYNEQFF. CDR3 DNA sequence: TGTGCCAGCAGGGGATCGCGGGACTCCGCCTACAATGAGCAGTTCTTC.

This clonotype is medium-sized (0.01 to 0.1%). The V and J genes are TRBV11-2 and TRBJ2-7; D might be TRBD2 (6 bases). The V gene lost 4 bases and the J gene lost 5 bases, with 15 bases spanning the gap. The CDR3 extends over 14 amino acids. Germline CDR1 reads SGHAT; CDR2 reads FQNNGV. For the CDR3, the DNA is TGTGCCAGCAGCTCACACGGGAGTTTCCACGAGCAGTACTTC. It translates to CASSSHGSFHEQYF.

This clonotype was observed a handful of times. The chain links TRBV6-1 to TRBJ1-2; D gene uncertain. The CDR3 contains 17 residues. Germline V gene data show CDR1 as MNHNS and CDR2 as SASEGT. The V gene lost 7 bases and the J gene lost 1 base, with 22 bases spanning the gap. The CDR3 is CASMKFILEEINYGYTF. DNA for the CDR3: TGTGCCAGCATGAAGTTTATTTTAGAGGAAATTAACTATGGCTACACCTTC.

At least ten counts were recorded for this clonotype. The chain has TRBV2 and TRBJ2-1, with TRBD1 identical over 7 bases. The germline gives CDR1 SNHLY, CDR2 FYNNEI. The V gene end was trimmed by 6 bases and the J gene end by 12 bases; junction bases not matched to a gene: 5. The CDR3 consists of 11 residues. CDR3 in amino acids: CASRTRQGQFF. The CDR3 nucleotides read TGTGCCAGCAGGACAAGACAGGGGCAGTTCTTC.

The genes are TRBV7-2 and TRBJ1-1, with TRBD1 matching over 7 bases. The CDR3 has 13 amino acids. Germline CDR1 reads SGHTA; CDR2 reads FQGNSA. The J segment lost 8 bases and the V segment lost 6 bases, leaving 9 bases of the junction unmatched. The CDR3 DNA is TGTGCCAGCAGATCCAGCCTGGACAGGGAAGCTTTCTTT. Protein sequence: CASRSSLDREAFF.

This clonotype was observed a few times. This chain uses TRBV12-3 or TRBV12-4 with TRBJ1-1, with no clear D. The CDR3 sequence is 13 residues long. V was pared by 6 bases and J by 7 bases, with 15 bases between. The CDR3 sequence: CASSLVHGGEAFF. The DNA of the CDR3 is TGTGCCAGCAGCCTTGTACACGGAGGTGAAGCTTTCTTT.

This clonotype was picked up many times. This chain links TRBV28 with TRBJ2-1; 9 bases agree with TRBD2. The CDR3 contains 13 residues. Looked up from germline, CDR1 is MDHEN and CDR2 is SYDVKM. With V trimmed by 10 bases and J by 10 bases, 11 bases remained unmatched. The CDR3 nucleotides read TGTGCCACCCATAGCGGGAGTGGTTACGAGCAGTTCTTC. It encodes CATHSGSGYEQFF.

This clonotype was counted only a few times. The rearrangement links TRBV29-1 to TRBJ2-7, with D tentatively TRBD1 or TRBD2 (5 bases each). This CDR3 contains 13 residues. With 0 bases removed from V and 5 bases from J, the gap between germline ends came to 11 bases. Germline V gene sequence: CDR1 SQVTM, CDR2 ANQGSEA. The CDR3 region has the DNA TGCAGCGTTGAAGACAGGGAGAGGGACGAGCAGTACTTC. Translation gives CSVEDRERDEQYF.

Many counts were recorded for this clonotype. The J gene is TRBJ2-1, the V gene TRBV12-3 or TRBV12-4; D ambiguous. Trimming removed 2 bases at V and 8 bases at J, with 4 bases between. The CDR3 length is 11 residues. CDR3 sequence reads: CASSLTHEQFF. The CDR3 coding sequence is TGTGCCAGCAGTTTAACCCATGAGCAGTTCTTC.

The table lists this clonotype with a few counts. The chain links TRBV5-5 to TRBJ1-6; tentative D call: TRBD1 (5 bases). Germline assignment: CDR1 SGHKS and CDR2 YYEKEE (reference sequence). The CDR3 has 15 residues. Trimming took 2 bases from V and 7 from J, leaving 13 bases between them. As DNA, the CDR3 is TGTGCCAGCAGCTTTCCAGGGTCGGAAAATTCACCCCTCCACTTT. Translation gives CASSFPGSENSPLHF.

This chain joins TRBV20-1 and TRBJ1-1; tentative D call: TRBD1 (6 bases). CDR3 size: 12 residues. The V gene's germline CDR1 is DFQATT and CDR2 SNEGSKA (reference sequence). The V end lost 4 bases, the J end lost 3 bases, and 9 bases lay between the germline ends. The CDR3, as DNA: TGCAGTGCTAAGGAGGGGGACACTGAAGCTTTCTTT. Amino acid sequence: CSAKEGDTEAFF.

The chain is built from TRBV29-1 and TRBJ1-1; D is unclear. The length of the CDR3 is 15 residues. CDR1 and CDR2 (germline): SQVTM, ANQGSEA. Trimming removed 6 bases at V and 0 bases at J, with 17 bases between. The CDR3 DNA sequence: TGCAGCGTCCCGAACCCGACCGGCATGAACACTGAAGCTTTCTTT. Amino acid sequence: CSVPNPTGMNTEAFF.

The chain couples TRBV5-1 to TRBJ1-3; no clear D. Germline lookup yields CDR1 SGHRS and CDR2 YFSETQ. The CDR3 runs 15 residues. V was trimmed by 0 bases and J by 0 bases, leaving 7 bases between them. The CDR3 loop reads CASSLDSRSGNTIYF. As DNA, the CDR3 is TGCGCCAGCAGCTTGGACAGTCGCTCTGGAAACACCATATATTTT.